The source of this T cell receptor beta chain is a study of cytomegalovirus exposure and HLA in healthy donors. Study results and caveats: Cytomegalovirus association was assigned to more than 150 TCR beta chains.

13 Jbeta primers and 60 Vbeta primers were used for the PCR. Profiled with immunoSEQ multiplex PCR; TCRdb holds only in-frame clones, not every one. The sample features 70,000 or so clones, with about 5% in its top ten. With regard to this clone: Antigen specificity is unknown.

The receptor comes from a man in his forties in good health and CMV-seronegative. The source material was PBMCs.

The CDR3 here is CASSIALGSATYEQYF. The CDR3 DNA reads as TGTGCCAGTAGTATAGCTCTGGGTTCAGCGACCTACGAGCAGTACTTC. This sequence joins TRBV19 and TRBJ2-7; D remains ambiguous. There are 16 residues in the CDR3. Germline values: CDR1 LNHDA, CDR2 SQIVND (reference sequence). Trimming removed 1 base from V and 2 bases from J, with 15 bases in between.